This TCR beta chain was found in a study of blood T cell repertoires in COVID-19. Study-wide background: Acute-phase and convalescent COVID-19 samples originated in the United States, Italy and Spain.

Individuals drawn from 24 US areas were about 18 to 90 years old. Participant-given clinical history determined each cohort assignment. In the study's own analysis: Reference gene primers were amplified, and this amplification served to estimate nucleated cell counts. Method: immunoSEQ multiplex PCR; TCRdb's copy keeps in-frame clones and lacks some. D and trimming were read from the DNA, whereas the V and J calls and clone size are those reported in that table. The sample records 330,000 or so clones, 88% being singletons. This CDR3 is 15 amino acids long. Germline trimming cut 3 bases from V and 2 bases from J; bases unmatched to any gene: 4. Germline V gene lookup returns CDR1 PRHDT and CDR2 FYEKMQ (reference sequence).

The V and J genes are TRBV13 and TRBJ2-3; 8 bases match TRBD2. This TCR derives from a man in his thirties or forties who had recovered from COVID-19. The sequencing input was PBMCs or T cells enriched from blood (not recorded which). DNA for the CDR3: TGTGCCAGCAGCTTCGGCGGGGGGTCCACAGATACGCAGTATTTT. It yields the protein CASSFGGGSTDTQYF.